These T cell receptor beta chains were read from a single sample in a study of blood T cell repertoires in COVID-19. Assay used: immunoSEQ multiplex PCR; TCRdb lists only in-frame clones, some missing. The table shows about 300,000 clones, with around 82% occurring only once. The sequencing input was peripheral blood. Receptors originate from a woman aged 50 to 60 who had recovered from COVID-19. Both conserved end residues are trimmed from each CDR3. Each record gives: V gene, J gene, CDR3 protein.

V gene: TRBV29-1; J gene: TRBJ1-1; CDR3 protein: SVALNTEAF
V gene: TRBV3-1/TRBV3-2; J gene: TRBJ2-3; CDR3 protein: ASSQNRAPTDTQY
V gene: TRBV6-5; J gene: TRBJ1-1; CDR3 protein: ASRTPTGGKTEAF
V gene: TRBV28; J gene: TRBJ2-2; CDR3 protein: ASRIPRVTGELF
V gene: TRBV19; J gene: TRBJ2-7; CDR3 protein: ASSIMGGSEQY
V gene: TRBV4-1; J gene: TRBJ2-1; CDR3 protein: ASSPSGSGYNEQF
V gene: TRBV28; J gene: TRBJ2-3; CDR3 protein: ASSLGPVFDTQY
V gene: TRBV5-1; J gene: TRBJ2-5; CDR3 protein: ASGWTSGGGPKTQY
V gene: TRBV15; J gene: TRBJ2-5; CDR3 protein: ATSRVRGAGETQY
V gene: TRBV15; J gene: TRBJ1-4; CDR3 protein: ATSRGATATNEKLF
V gene: TRBV19; J gene: TRBJ2-4; CDR3 protein: ASSSTGTLAKNIQY
V gene: TRBV5-4; J gene: TRBJ2-7; CDR3 protein: ASSPGQGGYSYEQY
V gene: TRBV13; J gene: TRBJ1-1; CDR3 protein: ASSATVGQVWTEAF
V gene: TRBV30; J gene: TRBJ1-4; CDR3 protein: AWKVGVLTNEKLF
V gene: TRBV7-2; J gene: TRBJ2-3; CDR3 protein: ASSFSSTDTQY
V gene: TRBV7-3; J gene: TRBJ1-6; CDR3 protein: ASSHAQDSPLH
V gene: TRBV6-5; J gene: TRBJ1-5; CDR3 protein: ASKMGANQPQH
V gene: TRBV7-2; J gene: TRBJ2-3; CDR3 protein: ASSPSYGGTDTQY
V gene: TRBV7-9; J gene: TRBJ2-7; CDR3 protein: ASSRLALEYEQY
V gene: TRBV10-3; J gene: TRBJ2-7; CDR3 protein: AISKDRGEQY
V gene: TRBV9; J gene: TRBJ2-7; CDR3 protein: ASSVVEGYGEQY
V gene: TRBV6-4; J gene: TRBJ2-2; CDR3 protein: ASRRQVVTGELF
V gene: TRBV5-5; J gene: TRBJ2-4; CDR3 protein: ASSPYQGARAKNIQY
V gene: TRBV7-9; J gene: TRBJ2-2; CDR3 protein: ASSLDWTGLTGELF
V gene: TRBV19; J gene: TRBJ1-5; CDR3 protein: ASSIVGRAYNQPQH
V gene: TRBV18; J gene: TRBJ2-5; CDR3 protein: ASSVDLQETQY
V gene: TRBV6-2/TRBV6-3; J gene: TRBJ1-1; CDR3 protein: ASSLRDRGVNTEAF
V gene: TRBV7-8; J gene: TRBJ1-1; CDR3 protein: ASSRGHLNTEAF
V gene: TRBV4-1; J gene: TRBJ2-7; CDR3 protein: ASSQGFQGSLYEQY
V gene: TRBV5-4; J gene: TRBJ1-2; CDR3 protein: ASSIRQGGGYT
V gene: TRBV5-4; J gene: TRBJ2-3; CDR3 protein: ASSLVVTENYQY
V gene: TRBV9; J gene: TRBJ2-2; CDR3 protein: ASSVARRGTGELF
V gene: TRBV24-1; J gene: TRBJ2-3; CDR3 protein: ATSQRTRDTQY
V gene: TRBV5-1; J gene: TRBJ2-1; CDR3 protein: ASSLMVLAGADNEQF
V gene: TRBV5-1; J gene: TRBJ2-3; CDR3 protein: ASSPGQAWVADTQY
V gene: TRBV4-3; J gene: TRBJ2-1; CDR3 protein: ASSQSQGLGGSEQF
V gene: TRBV5-1; J gene: TRBJ2-4; CDR3 protein: ASSLYRGPQTIQY
V gene: TRBV12-5; J gene: TRBJ1-1; CDR3 protein: ASGSGGRRLKYVNTEAF
V gene: TRBV9; J gene: TRBJ2-7; CDR3 protein: ASSARGTGFYEQY
V gene: TRBV7-6; J gene: TRBJ2-1; CDR3 protein: ASRQLAGVFNEQF
V gene: TRBV6-6; J gene: TRBJ1-2; CDR3 protein: ASSSYRQKANYGYT
V gene: TRBV29-1; J gene: TRBJ2-7; CDR3 protein: SRQAWRGEQY
V gene: TRBV4-2; J gene: TRBJ1-4; CDR3 protein: ASSQRGEKLF
V gene: TRBV11-2; J gene: TRBJ2-1; CDR3 protein: ASSLLVGGSSYNEQF
V gene: TRBV27; J gene: TRBJ1-1; CDR3 protein: ATRTALYTEAF
V gene: TRBV6-5; J gene: TRBJ1-2; CDR3 protein: ASSYLTEYHYGYT
V gene: TRBV5-4; J gene: TRBJ2-3; CDR3 protein: ASSLGGGARTDTQY
V gene: TRBV7-2; J gene: TRBJ2-1; CDR3 protein: ASSAGQGGPEQF
V gene: TRBV12-3/TRBV12-4; J gene: TRBJ2-3; CDR3 protein: ASSFGGDTQY
V gene: TRBV7-2; J gene: TRBJ1-1; CDR3 protein: ASSPQGVAEAF
V gene: TRBV25-1; J gene: TRBJ1-1; CDR3 protein: ASTQTGASEAF
V gene: TRBV3-1/TRBV3-2; J gene: TRBJ2-7; CDR3 protein: ASSQGISGGSSYEQY
V gene: TRBV30; J gene: TRBJ2-7; CDR3 protein: AWSVGGYEQY